A selection of T cell receptor beta chains follows, all from one sample in a study of blood T cell repertoires in COVID-19. The table came from immunoSEQ multiplex PCR; TCRdb's copy has only in-frame clones and leaves some out. The sample lists about 73,000 clones, around four fifths seen once, with approximately 2.5% in the top ten. The sequenced sample was peripheral blood. Receptors originate from an elderly man with active or convalescent COVID-19. Both conserved end residues are part of each CDR3. Each record gives: J gene, clone size, V gene, D gene, CDR3 length, CDR3 protein, CDR3 DNA. The D gene is left open where the match is weak. Expanded clones get a size class; other rows say once, few or many, or leave the size out.

j_gene: TRBJ2-5; abundance: .; v_gene: TRBV3-1/TRBV3-2; d_gene: .; len: 13; CDR3aa: CASSQEVYGTQYF; CDR3nt: TGTGCCAGCAGCCAAGAAGTGTACGGGACCCAGTACTTC
j_gene: TRBJ1-5; abundance: .; v_gene: TRBV30; d_gene: .; len: 15; CDR3aa: CAWSVGGVRNQPQHF; CDR3nt: TGTGCCTGGAGTGTTGGAGGGGTACGCAATCAGCCCCAGCATTTT
j_gene: TRBJ2-3; abundance: few; v_gene: TRBV28; d_gene: .; len: 21; CDR3aa: CASSLSVLAGGGVQGADTQYF; CDR3nt: TGTGCCAGCAGTTTATCCGTTCTTGCGGGAGGAGGAGTTCAGGGGGCAGATACGCAGTATTTT
j_gene: TRBJ1-1; abundance: .; v_gene: TRBV5-1; d_gene: .; len: 13; CDR3aa: CASSLDTGWVAFF; CDR3nt: TGCGCCAGCAGCTTGGATACAGGGTGGGTGGCTTTCTTT
j_gene: TRBJ2-1; abundance: .; v_gene: TRBV3-1/TRBV3-2; d_gene: .; len: 14; CDR3aa: CASSQDWLAGEQFF; CDR3nt: TGTGCCAGCAGCCAAGATTGGCTAGCTGGTGAGCAGTTCTTC
j_gene: TRBJ1-2; abundance: .; v_gene: TRBV6-5; d_gene: .; len: 13; CDR3aa: CASSYRFNYGYTF; CDR3nt: TGTGCCAGCAGTTACCGGTTTAACTATGGCTACACCTTC
j_gene: TRBJ1-1; abundance: .; v_gene: TRBV2; d_gene: .; len: 14; CDR3aa: CASSDRGKNTEAFF; CDR3nt: TGTGCCAGCAGTGATAGGGGAAAGAACACTGAAGCTTTCTTT
j_gene: TRBJ2-5; abundance: .; v_gene: TRBV28; d_gene: .; len: 13; CDR3aa: CASSPSDQETQYF; CDR3nt: TGTGCCAGCAGTCCCTCAGACCAAGAGACCCAGTACTTC
j_gene: TRBJ1-4; abundance: .; v_gene: TRBV3-1/TRBV3-2; d_gene: .; len: 14; CDR3aa: CASSRTPRGEKLFF; CDR3nt: TGTGCCAGCAGCCGTACTCCCCGGGGAGAAAAACTGTTTTTT
j_gene: TRBJ2-7; abundance: .; v_gene: TRBV6-2/TRBV6-3; d_gene: TRBD2; len: 15; CDR3aa: CASSGLAGVYNEQYF; CDR3nt: TGTGCCAGCAGTGGACTAGCGGGAGTATACAACGAGCAGTACTTC
j_gene: TRBJ2-1; abundance: .; v_gene: TRBV5-1; d_gene: TRBD2; len: 17; CDR3aa: CASSSKLAGISYNEQFF; CDR3nt: TGCGCCAGCAGCAGCAAACTAGCGGGAATCTCCTACAATGAGCAGTTCTTC
j_gene: TRBJ1-6; abundance: .; v_gene: TRBV30; d_gene: TRBD1; len: 14; CDR3aa: CAWSLHQGATPLHF; CDR3nt: TGTGCCTGGAGTTTACATCAGGGGGCTACACCCCTCCACTTT
j_gene: TRBJ1-1; abundance: .; v_gene: TRBV12-5; d_gene: TRBD1; len: 14; CDR3aa: CASGWGQGDTEAFF; CDR3nt: TGTGCTAGTGGTTGGGGACAGGGGGACACTGAAGCTTTCTTT
j_gene: TRBJ1-2; abundance: once; v_gene: TRBV6-2/TRBV6-3; d_gene: .; len: 13; CDR3aa: CASSYLSSYGYTF; CDR3nt: TGTGCCAGCAGTTACTTAAGCTCCTATGGCTACACCTTC
j_gene: TRBJ2-7; abundance: once; v_gene: TRBV5-8; d_gene: .; len: 13; CDR3aa: CASSPLRGTEQYF; CDR3nt: TGTGCCAGCAGCCCCCTACGAGGAACCGAGCAGTACTTC
j_gene: TRBJ2-7; abundance: .; v_gene: TRBV14; d_gene: .; len: 14; CDR3aa: CASSHGRRGFVQYF; CDR3nt: TGTGCCAGCAGCCATGGCCGGCGGGGCTTCGTGCAGTACTTC
j_gene: TRBJ2-7; abundance: .; v_gene: TRBV6-5; d_gene: TRBD2; len: 13; CDR3aa: CASNLAGSDEQYF; CDR3nt: TGTGCCAGCAACCTAGCGGGAAGTGACGAGCAGTACTTC
j_gene: TRBJ1-2; abundance: once; v_gene: TRBV27; d_gene: .; len: 16; CDR3aa: CASSIYPGGVVGGYTF; CDR3nt: TGTGCCAGCAGTATTTACCCGGGGGGCGTCGTGGGTGGCTACACCTTC
j_gene: TRBJ1-5; abundance: once; v_gene: TRBV5-6; d_gene: TRBD1; len: 18; CDR3aa: CASSLWGQGTRGNQPQHF; CDR3nt: TGTGCCAGCAGCTTGTGGGGACAGGGGACTAGAGGGAATCAGCCCCAGCATTTT
j_gene: TRBJ1-6; abundance: .; v_gene: TRBV6-1; d_gene: .; len: 16; CDR3aa: CASSAHGTSQNSPLHF; CDR3nt: TGTGCCAGCAGTGCCCATGGGACTTCCCAGAATTCACCCCTCCACTTT
j_gene: TRBJ2-7; abundance: .; v_gene: TRBV6-5; d_gene: TRBD2; len: 15; CDR3aa: CASSYGASGAYEQYF; CDR3nt: TGTGCCAGCAGTTACGGAGCTAGCGGGGCCTACGAGCAGTACTTC